This entry describes one T cell receptor (beta chain). In the original processing: Amplification of reference gene primers provided the estimated nucleated cell counts. The method was immunoSEQ multiplex PCR; TCRdb's version includes in-frame clones alone and lacks a portion of them. V and J calls and clone size follow that table, whereas D and trimming were derived from the DNA. This sample has some 340,000 clones, with about four fifths found just once. The data originate from a study of blood T cell repertoires in COVID-19. Looking at the study overall: Samples representing acute and convalescent COVID-19 were sourced from the United States, Italy and Spain. In each case, the material was cDNA or gDNA derived from T cells, B-cell-depleted T cells, or PBMCs.

The source material was peripheral blood. This clonotype was sampled from a man aged 25-45 years with active or convalescent COVID-19.

Here the CDR3 DNA reads TGTGCCAGCAGCCAGGAATACGGACAGGGAGGGCCTCTCTACGAGCAGTACTTC. This translates into CASSQEYGQGGPLYEQYF. The chain joins TRBV3-1 (or the pseudogene TRBV3-2) to TRBJ2-7, with a tentative D call TRBD1 (8 bases). In germline, CDR1 is LGHDT, CDR2 YNNKEL (reference sequence). The CDR3 totals 18 residues. The V end lost 3 bases, the J end lost 3 bases, and 24 bases lay between the germline ends.